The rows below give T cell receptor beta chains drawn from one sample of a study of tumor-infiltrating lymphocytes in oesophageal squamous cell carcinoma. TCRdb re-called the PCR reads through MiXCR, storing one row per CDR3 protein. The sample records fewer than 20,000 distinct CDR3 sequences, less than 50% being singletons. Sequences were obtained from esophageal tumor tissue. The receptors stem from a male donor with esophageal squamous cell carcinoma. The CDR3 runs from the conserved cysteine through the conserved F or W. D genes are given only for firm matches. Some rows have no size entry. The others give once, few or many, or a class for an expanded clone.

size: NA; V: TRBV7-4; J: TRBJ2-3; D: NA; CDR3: CASSSASDTQYF; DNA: TGTGCCAGCAGCTCAGCATCAGATACGCAGTATTTT
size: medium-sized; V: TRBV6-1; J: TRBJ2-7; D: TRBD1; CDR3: CASIPRDRTYEQYF; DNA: TGTGCCAGCATTCCCCGGGACAGGACCTACGAGCAGTACTTC
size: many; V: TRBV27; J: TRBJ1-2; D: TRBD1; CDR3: CASSPDRAYGYTF; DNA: TGTGCCAGCAGTCCGGACAGGGCCTATGGCTACACCTTC
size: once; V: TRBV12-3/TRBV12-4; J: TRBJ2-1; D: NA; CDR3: CASTGPPAYEQFF; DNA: TGTGCCAGCACCGGACCACCCGCCTACGAGCAGTTCTTC
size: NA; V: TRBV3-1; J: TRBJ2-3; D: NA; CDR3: CASSQDGPRDTQYF; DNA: TGTGCCAGCAGCCAAGACGGCCCGCGCGATACGCAGTATTTT
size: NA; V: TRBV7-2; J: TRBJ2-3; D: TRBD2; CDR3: CASSLALAGGGDTQYF; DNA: TGTGCCAGCAGCTTAGCGTTGGCGGGAGGAGGAGATACGCAGTATTTT
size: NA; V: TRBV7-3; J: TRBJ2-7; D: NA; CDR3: CASSSTTGPYEQYF; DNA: TGTGCCAGCAGCTCAACGACAGGCCCCTACGAGCAGTACTTC
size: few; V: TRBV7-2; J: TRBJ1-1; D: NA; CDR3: CASSPIRNTEAFF; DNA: TGTGCCAGCAGCCCCATTAGAAACACTGAAGCTTTCTTT
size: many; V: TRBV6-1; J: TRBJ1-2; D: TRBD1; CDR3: CASSRTGANYGYTF; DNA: TGTGCCAGCAGCCGGACAGGGGCTAACTATGGCTACACCTTC
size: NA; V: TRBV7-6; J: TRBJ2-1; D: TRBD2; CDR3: CASSRRTSGGAVEQFF; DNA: TGTGCCAGCAGCCGACGGACTAGCGGGGGGGCTGTTGAGCAGTTCTTC
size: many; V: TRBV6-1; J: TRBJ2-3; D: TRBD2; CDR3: CASSESSGGTDTQYF; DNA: TGTGCCAGCAGTGAGTCTAGCGGGGGGACAGATACGCAGTATTTT
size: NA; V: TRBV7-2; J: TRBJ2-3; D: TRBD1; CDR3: CASSLLQGGTGELYF; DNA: TGTGCCAGCAGCTTATTACAGGGGGGTACCGGGGAGCTGTATTTT
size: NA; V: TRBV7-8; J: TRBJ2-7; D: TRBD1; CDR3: CASSPTGVLMGEQYF; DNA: TGTGCCAGCAGTCCGACAGGGGTCCTTATGGGCGAGCAGTACTTC
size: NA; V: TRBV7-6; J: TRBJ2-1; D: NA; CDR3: CASSLSGYSNEQFF; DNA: TGTGCTAGCAGCTTATCTGGATACTCCAATGAGCAGTTCTTC
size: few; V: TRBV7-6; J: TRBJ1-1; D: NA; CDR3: CASSLKGGAEAFF; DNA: TGTGCTAGCAGCTTAAAGGGGGGAGCTGAAGCTTTCTTT
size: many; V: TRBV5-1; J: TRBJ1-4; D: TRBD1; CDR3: CASSLNRGTGSEKLFF; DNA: TGCGCCAGCAGCTTAAATCGCGGGACAGGGTCTGAAAAACTGTTTTTT
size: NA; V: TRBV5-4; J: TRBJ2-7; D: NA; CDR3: CASIKREGGEDEQYF; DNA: TGTGCCAGCATCAAGAGGGAGGGGGGAGAGGACGAGCAGTACTTC
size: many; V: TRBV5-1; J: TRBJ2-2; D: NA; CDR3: CASSLDGSNTGELFF; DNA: TGCGCCAGCAGCTTGGACGGTTCTAACACCGGGGAGCTGTTTTTT
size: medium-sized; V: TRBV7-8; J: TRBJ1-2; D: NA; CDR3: CASSLVPGSNYGYTF; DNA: TGTGCCAGCAGCTTAGTGCCCGGTTCTAACTATGGCTACACCTTC
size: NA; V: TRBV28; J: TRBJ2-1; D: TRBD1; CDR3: CASSLPGTANSYEQFF; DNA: TGTGCCAGCAGTTTGCCGGGGACAGCGAACTCCTACGAGCAGTTCTTC
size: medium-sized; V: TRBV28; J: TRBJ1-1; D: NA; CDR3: CASSFAGVGTEAFF; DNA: TGTGCCAGCAGTTTTGCCGGGGTTGGCACTGAAGCTTTCTTT
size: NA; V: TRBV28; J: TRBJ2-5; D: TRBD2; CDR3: CASRVAGLETQYF; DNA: TGTGCCAGCAGGGTAGCGGGTCTAGAGACCCAGTACTTC
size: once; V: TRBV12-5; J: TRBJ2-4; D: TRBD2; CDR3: CASGLMTAGGRGVGKNIQYF; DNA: TGTGCTAGTGGACTGATGACAGCGGGAGGACGAGGGGTGGGCAAAAACATTCAGTACTTC
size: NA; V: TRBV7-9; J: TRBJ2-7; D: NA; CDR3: CASSHGPFYEQYF; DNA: TGTGCCAGCAGCCACGGGCCTTTCTACGAGCAGTACTTC
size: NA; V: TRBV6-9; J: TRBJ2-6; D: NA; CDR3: CASSGSTATVLTF; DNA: TGTGCCAGCAGTGGTTCGACGGCCACCGTCCTGACTTTC
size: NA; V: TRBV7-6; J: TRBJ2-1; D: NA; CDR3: CASSSLPSYNEQFF; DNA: TGTGCCAGCAGCTCCCTCCCCTCCTACAATGAGCAGTTCTTC
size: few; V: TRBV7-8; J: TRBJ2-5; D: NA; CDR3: CASSLDKGRTQYF; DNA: TGTGCCAGCAGCTTAGATAAGGGGAGGACCCAGTACTTC
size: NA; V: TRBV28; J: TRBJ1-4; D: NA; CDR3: CASSNTDIGGKDKLFF; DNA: TGTGCCAGCAGTAACACGGACATTGGTGGGAAGGATAAACTGTTTTTT
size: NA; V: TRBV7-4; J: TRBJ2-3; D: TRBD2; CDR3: CASSWDYSTDTQYF; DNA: TGTGCCAGCAGCTGGGACTATAGCACAGATACGCAGTATTTT
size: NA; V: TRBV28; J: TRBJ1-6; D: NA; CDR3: CASSAFGSNSPLHF; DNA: TGTGCCAGCAGTGCGTTTGGGAGTAATTCACCCCTCCACTTT
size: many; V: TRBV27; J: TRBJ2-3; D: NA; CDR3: CASSTTDTQYF; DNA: TGTGCCAGCAGTACCACAGATACGCAGTATTTT
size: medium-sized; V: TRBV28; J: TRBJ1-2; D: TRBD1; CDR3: CASSLRTGTGVIYGYTF; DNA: TGTGCCAGCAGTTTACGTACCGGGACAGGGGTTATATATGGCTACACCTTC
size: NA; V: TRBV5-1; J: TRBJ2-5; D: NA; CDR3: CASSYMINSPLHF; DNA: TGCGCCAGCAGCTACATGATTAATTCACCCCTCCACTTC
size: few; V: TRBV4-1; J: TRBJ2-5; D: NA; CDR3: CASSQRLTAAGETQYF; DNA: TGCGCCAGCAGCCAAAGACTTACGGCGGCCGGGGAGACCCAGTACTTC
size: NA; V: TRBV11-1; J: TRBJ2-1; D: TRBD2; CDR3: CASIHGRDLSYNEQFF; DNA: TGTGCCAGCATTCACGGGAGGGATCTCTCTTACAATGAGCAGTTCTTC
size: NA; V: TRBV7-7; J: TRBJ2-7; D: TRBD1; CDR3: CASSGGQGGEQYF; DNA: TGTGCTAGCAGCGGAGGACAGGGGGGCGAGCAGTACTTC
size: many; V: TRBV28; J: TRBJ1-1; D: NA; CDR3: CASRGTLGGGNTEAFF; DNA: TGTGCCAGCAGAGGAACTCTCGGGGGGGGGAACACTGAAGCTTTCTTT
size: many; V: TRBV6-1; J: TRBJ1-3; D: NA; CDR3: CASAVGGDGNTIYF; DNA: TGTGCCAGCGCTGTAGGGGGTGATGGAAACACCATATATTTT
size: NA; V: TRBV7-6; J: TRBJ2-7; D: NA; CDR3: CASSLGPETGFYEQYF; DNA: TGTGCCAGCAGCTTAGGCCCCGAGACAGGTTTCTACGAGCAGTACTTC
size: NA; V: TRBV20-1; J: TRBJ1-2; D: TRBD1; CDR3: CSARQGSYGYTF; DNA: TGCAGTGCGAGACAGGGTAGCTATGGCTACACCTTC
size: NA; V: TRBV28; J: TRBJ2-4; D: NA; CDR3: CASEIPGGNIQYF; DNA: TGTGCCAGCGAAATACCGGGCGGAAACATTCAGTACTTC
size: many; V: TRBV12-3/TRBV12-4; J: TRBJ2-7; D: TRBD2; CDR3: CASSLWGEGYNEQYF; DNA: TGTGCCAGCAGTTTGTGGGGGGAGGGTTACAATGAGCAGTACTTC
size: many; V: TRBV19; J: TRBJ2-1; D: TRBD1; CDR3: CASSIGETGGFDEQFF; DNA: TGTGCCAGTAGTATAGGGGAGACAGGGGGCTTCGATGAGCAGTTCTTC
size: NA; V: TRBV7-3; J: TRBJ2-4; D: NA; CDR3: CASSLMGKLNIQYF; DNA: TGTGCCAGCAGCTTAATGGGGAAATTAAACATTCAGTACTTC
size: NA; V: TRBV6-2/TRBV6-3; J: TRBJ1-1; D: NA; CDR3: CASKRSMNTEAFF; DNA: TGTGCCAGCAAACGGTCCATGAACACTGAAGCTTTCTTT
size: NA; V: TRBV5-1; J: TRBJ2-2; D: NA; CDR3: CASRPETGELFF; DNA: TGCGCCAGCAGGCCCGAAACCGGGGAGCTGTTTTTT
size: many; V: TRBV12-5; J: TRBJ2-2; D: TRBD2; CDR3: CASGGGLAGFTGELFF; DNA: TGTGCTAGTGGTGGGGGACTAGCGGGGTTCACCGGGGAGCTGTTTTTT